The rows below give T cell receptor beta chains drawn from one sample of a study of T cells after yellow fever vaccination. TCRdb re-called the 5' RACE reads with MiXCR, one entry per CDR3 protein. The table has around 150,000 distinct CDR3 sequences, around 7.2% seen once. Sequences were derived from CD4+ T cells sorted from PBMCs, sampled about 5 days after the first yellow fever vaccination. The receptors were sampled from a man between 18 and 35 years old who received the YFV17D yellow fever vaccine. Both conserved end residues are part of each CDR3. The order of the fields is V gene, D gene, clone size, J gene, CDR3 DNA, CDR3 protein. A D gene is named only where the DNA matches it firmly. Size is omitted from some rows. Given values are once, few, many or a class for expanded clones.

TRBV2	NA	few	TRBJ1-2	TGTGCCAGCAGTGTCGTGGGGGGGGCCTATGGCTACACCTTC	CASSVVGGAYGYTF
TRBV15	NA	many	TRBJ1-2	TGTGCCACCAGCAGAGACCGAAACTATGGCTACACCTTC	CATSRDRNYGYTF
TRBV7-2	NA	many	TRBJ2-1	TGTGCCAGCAGCTTTATCGAGAGCTCCTACAATGAGCAGTTCTTC	CASSFIESSYNEQFF
TRBV12-3/TRBV12-4	TRBD1	few	TRBJ1-4	TGTGCCAGCAGTTTACAGGGGGGTTTGGAAAAACTGTTTTTT	CASSLQGGLEKLFF
TRBV5-1	NA	NA	TRBJ2-5	TGCGCCAGCCGGGAGAACACCCAAGAGACCCAGTACTTC	CASRENTQETQYF
TRBV6-1	NA	NA	TRBJ2-2	TGTGCCAGCAGACGGTCCAGGGGGGGCCGCAAGTACACCGGGGAGCTGTTTTTT	CASRRSRGGRKYTGELFF
TRBV2	NA	NA	TRBJ2-1	TGTGCCAGCAGTGAAACGGACACCGGGGTTGACCTCCCAAATGAGCAGTTCTTC	CASSETDTGVDLPNEQFF
TRBV14	NA	many	TRBJ1-4	TGTGCCAGCAGCTCGCGCAGGGATGTGAATGAAAAACTGTTTTTT	CASSSRRDVNEKLFF
TRBV6-5	NA	NA	TRBJ1-1	TGTGCCAGCAGTTACTCAGGAAGGGCTACCATGAACACTGAAGCTTTCTTT	CASSYSGRATMNTEAFF
TRBV5-1	TRBD2	many	TRBJ2-2	TGCGCCAGCAGCCGTAGCGGGGTGAACACCGGGGAGCTGTTTTTT	CASSRSGVNTGELFF
TRBV9	TRBD1	many	TRBJ2-2	TGTGCCAGCAGCTTTCAGGGGGCCGGGGAGCTGTTTTTT	CASSFQGAGELFF
TRBV27	NA	many	TRBJ1-5	TGTGCCAGCAGGGGCAGGCCGGAGCAGCCCCAGCATTTT	CASRGRPEQPQHF
TRBV4-2	TRBD2	NA	TRBJ2-3	TGTGCCAGCAGCCAGCCTAGCGGCAACCTCAGGGATACGCAGTATTTT	CASSQPSGNLRDTQYF
TRBV5-1	NA	few	TRBJ2-1	TGCGCCAGCAGCTTGGTTCTAGCGAGGGTCGATGAGCAGTTCTTC	CASSLVLARVDEQFF
TRBV6-5	NA	few	TRBJ1-1	TGTGCCAGCAGATTCCAGGGTGGGACTGAAGCTTTCTTT	CASRFQGGTEAFF
TRBV7-2	NA	NA	TRBJ1-2	TGTGCCAGCAGCTCGGACCATAACTCAGTTCAGCTCTATGGCTACACCTTC	CASSSDHNSVQLYGYTF
TRBV5-1	NA	many	TRBJ2-5	TGCGCCAGCAGCTTGGTTTCAAGGTGGTTGGAGACCCAGTACTTC	CASSLVSRWLETQYF
TRBV24-1	TRBD1	many	TRBJ2-5	TGTGCCACCGGGGACGGACAGGGGCTAGAGACCCAGTACTTC	CATGDGQGLETQYF
TRBV5-4	NA	few	TRBJ1-1	TGTGCCAGCAGCCCAGACTTGGAACGCCCGTCGGCTTTCTTT	CASSPDLERPSAFF
TRBV29-1	NA	NA	TRBJ1-1	TGCAGCGTTAGGAAAGAGGGCACTGAAGCTTTCTTT	CSVRKEGTEAFF
TRBV5-1	NA	few	TRBJ2-2	TGCGCCAGCAGCTTGCATCGGCAGGGAGAGACCGGGGAGCTGTTTTTT	CASSLHRQGETGELFF
TRBV24-1	TRBD1	NA	TRBJ2-1	TGTGCCACCAGTGACCGCGGGACAGGGGGAGGGAATGAGCAGTTCTTC	CATSDRGTGGGNEQFF
TRBV7-9	NA	many	TRBJ1-1	TGTGCCAGCAGCTTAGATGGAGGTGCTGAAGCTTTCTTT	CASSLDGGAEAFF
TRBV7-2	NA	few	TRBJ1-6	TGTGCCAGCAGCTTAGGCGCCAGGACGAATTCACCCCTCCACTTT	CASSLGARTNSPLHF
TRBV5-1	TRBD1	many	TRBJ2-2	TGCGCCAGCAGCAGGGACAGCCCTAACACCGGGGAGCTGTTTTTT	CASSRDSPNTGELFF
TRBV3-1	NA	many	TRBJ2-1	TGTGCCAGCAGCCAGGGGACAGCGGGTTACAATGAGCAGTTCTTC	CASSQGTAGYNEQFF
TRBV6-1	TRBD2	many	TRBJ2-5	TGTGCCAGCAGACTAGCGGGGGTGTCCGAGACCCAGTACTTC	CASRLAGVSETQYF
TRBV12-3/TRBV12-4	NA	few	TRBJ2-7	TGTGCCAGCAGCTTACAGGATATCTACGAGCAGTACTTC	CASSLQDIYEQYF
TRBV11-1	NA	NA	TRBJ2-5	TGTGCCAGCCCGGCTCAAGGGTGGGAGACCCAGTACTTC	CASPAQGWETQYF
TRBV6-5	TRBD1	many	TRBJ1-6	TGTGCCAGCAGCAGCTCAGGGGGCGGAAAGTTCAATAATTCACCCCTCCACTTT	CASSSSGGGKFNNSPLHF
TRBV5-6	NA	few	TRBJ2-1	TGTGCCAGCAGCTTGAACAGGGCAGATGAGCAGTTCTTC	CASSLNRADEQFF
TRBV5-6	TRBD1	many	TRBJ2-3	TGTGCCAGCGACAAGACAGGGGGCGTACTCACAGATACGCAGTATTTT	CASDKTGGVLTDTQYF
TRBV4-1	NA	many	TRBJ2-1	TGCGCCAGCAGCCAAGTTCAGCATGGTTCCTACAATGAGCAGTTCTTC	CASSQVQHGSYNEQFF
TRBV7-9	NA	many	TRBJ2-1	TGTGCCAGCACTCTCCAACAGGGTATTGAGCAGTTCTTC	CASTLQQGIEQFF
TRBV20-1	NA	many	TRBJ1-5	TGCAGTGCCCCAATCCCTAACCTCCTAGCTAACAATCAGCCCCAGCATTTT	CSAPIPNLLANNQPQHF
TRBV4-3	NA	many	TRBJ2-3	TGCGCCAGCAGCCAAGGCATACTAGGGGCAGATACGCAGTATTTT	CASSQGILGADTQYF
TRBV11-2	TRBD2	many	TRBJ2-3	TGTGCCAGCAGCCTAAATCCAGCGGGGGCCTCTAACACAGATACGCAGTATTTT	CASSLNPAGASNTDTQYF
TRBV7-9	NA	many	TRBJ2-5	TGTGCCAGCAGCTTAATGGAGAGGGAGACCCAGTACTTC	CASSLMERETQYF
TRBV5-1	TRBD2	many	TRBJ2-3	TGCGCCAGCAGCTCCGGGAGGTTCACAGATACGCAGTATTTT	CASSSGRFTDTQYF
TRBV4-3	NA	many	TRBJ2-1	TGCGCCAGCAGCCAAGAAGCCGAAGGGGACTCCTACAATGAGCAGTTCTTC	CASSQEAEGDSYNEQFF
TRBV19	NA	few	TRBJ1-1	TGTGCCAGTTCCCAGCCAGGTTCGACTGAAGCTTTCTTT	CASSQPGSTEAFF
TRBV9	NA	NA	TRBJ1-1	TGTGCCAGCAGCGTAGAGGCAGGGTGGACGCCTGAAGCTTTCTTT	CASSVEAGWTPEAFF
TRBV18	NA	many	TRBJ2-7	TGTGCCAGCTCACCAGCAATATCCTACGAGCAGTACTTC	CASSPAISYEQYF
TRBV4-1	NA	many	TRBJ2-5	TGCGCCAGCAGCCAGGCCGGGACGCCCTCGCAAGAGACCCAGTACTTC	CASSQAGTPSQETQYF
TRBV6-2/TRBV6-3	NA	many	TRBJ2-1	TGTGCCAGCAGTTACGGACGCCGTCGGCAAGGAGGTGAGCAGTTCTTC	CASSYGRRRQGGEQFF
TRBV3-1	NA	many	TRBJ1-1	TGTGCCAGCAGCCAAGTCAGAAACACTGAAGCTTTCTTT	CASSQVRNTEAFF
TRBV6-1	NA	many	TRBJ1-1	TGTGCCAGCACCTCCCGGGGCCGGGGAAACACTGAAGCTTTCTTT	CASTSRGRGNTEAFF
TRBV24-1	NA	many	TRBJ2-3	TGTGCCACCAGTGACCGCGGGACAGACACCCAGGGAGCGGATACGCAGTATTTT	CATSDRGTDTQGADTQYF